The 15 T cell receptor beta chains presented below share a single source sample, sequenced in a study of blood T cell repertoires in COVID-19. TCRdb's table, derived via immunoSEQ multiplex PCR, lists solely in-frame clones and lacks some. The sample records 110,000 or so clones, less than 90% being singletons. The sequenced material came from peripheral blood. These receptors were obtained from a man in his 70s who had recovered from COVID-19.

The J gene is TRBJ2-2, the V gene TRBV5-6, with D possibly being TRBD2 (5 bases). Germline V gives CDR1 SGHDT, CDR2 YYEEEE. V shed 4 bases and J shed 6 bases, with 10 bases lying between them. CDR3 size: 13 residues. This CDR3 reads CASSLLVSGELFF. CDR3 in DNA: TGTGCCAGCAGCCTACTAGTGTCCGGGGAGCTGTTTTTT.

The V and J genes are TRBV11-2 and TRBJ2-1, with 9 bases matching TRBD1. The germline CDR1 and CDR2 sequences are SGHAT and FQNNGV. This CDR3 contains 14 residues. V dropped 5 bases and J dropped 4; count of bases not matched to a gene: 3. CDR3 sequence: CASSRQGVYNEQFF. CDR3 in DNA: TGTGCCAGCAGCCGACAGGGGGTGTACAATGAGCAGTTCTTC.

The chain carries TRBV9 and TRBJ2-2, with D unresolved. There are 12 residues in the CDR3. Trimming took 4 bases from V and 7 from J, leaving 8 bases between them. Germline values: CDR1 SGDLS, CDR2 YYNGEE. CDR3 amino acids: CASSLNSGELFF. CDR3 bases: TGTGCCAGCAGCTTGAATAGCGGGGAGCTGTTTTTT.

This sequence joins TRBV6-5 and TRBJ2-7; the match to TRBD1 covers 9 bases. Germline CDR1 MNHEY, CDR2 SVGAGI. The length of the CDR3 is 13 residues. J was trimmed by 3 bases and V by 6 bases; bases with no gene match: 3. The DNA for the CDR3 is TGTGCCAGCAGGGGACAGGGTAGCTACGAGCAGTACTTC. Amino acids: CASRGQGSYEQYF.

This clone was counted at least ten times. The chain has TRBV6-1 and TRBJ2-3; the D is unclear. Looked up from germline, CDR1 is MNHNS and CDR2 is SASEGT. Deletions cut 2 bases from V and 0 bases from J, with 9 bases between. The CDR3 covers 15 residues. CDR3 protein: CASSELYISTDTQYF. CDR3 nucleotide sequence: TGTGCCAGCAGTGAACTTTATATCAGCACAGATACGCAGTATTTT.

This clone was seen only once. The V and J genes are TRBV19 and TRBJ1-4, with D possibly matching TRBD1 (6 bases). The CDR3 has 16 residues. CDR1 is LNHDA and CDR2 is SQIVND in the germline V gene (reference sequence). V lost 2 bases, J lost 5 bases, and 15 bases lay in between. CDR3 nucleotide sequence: TGTGCCAGTAGTATATCCCGTGGACAGACGAATGAAAAACTGTTTTTT. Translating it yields CASSISRGQTNEKLFF.

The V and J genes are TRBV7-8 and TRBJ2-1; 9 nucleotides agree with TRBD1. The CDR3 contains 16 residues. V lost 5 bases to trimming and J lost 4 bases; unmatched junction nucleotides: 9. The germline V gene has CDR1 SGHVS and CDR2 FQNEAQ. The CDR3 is CASSPHRGRGYNEQFF. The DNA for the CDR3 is TGTGCCAGCAGCCCGCACAGGGGGCGGGGATACAATGAGCAGTTCTTC.

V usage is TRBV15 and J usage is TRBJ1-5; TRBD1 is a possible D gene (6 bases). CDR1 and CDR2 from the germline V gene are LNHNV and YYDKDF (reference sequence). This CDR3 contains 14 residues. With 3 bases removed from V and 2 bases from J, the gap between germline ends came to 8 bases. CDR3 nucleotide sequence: TGTGCCACCAGCAGCGACAGGCGCAATCAGCCCCAGCATTTT. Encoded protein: CATSSDRRNQPQHF.

CDR3 protein: CASSFISGANVLTF. The CDR3, as DNA: TGCGCCAGCAGCTTTATCTCTGGGGCCAACGTCCTGACTTTC. The rearrangement links TRBV5-1 to TRBJ2-6, with D hard to call. CDR1 is SGHRS and CDR2 is YFSETQ in the germline V gene. This CDR3 region has 14 residues. With 2 bases removed from V and 0 bases from J, the gap between germline ends came to 3 bases. Full variable domain (remainder filled in from reference TRBV5-1 and TRBJ2-6): KAGVTQTPRYLIKTRGQQVTLSCSPISGHRSVSWYQQTPGQGLQFLFEYFSETQRNKGNFPGRFSGRQFSNSRSEMNVSTLELGDSALYLCASSFISGANVLTFGAGSRLTVL.

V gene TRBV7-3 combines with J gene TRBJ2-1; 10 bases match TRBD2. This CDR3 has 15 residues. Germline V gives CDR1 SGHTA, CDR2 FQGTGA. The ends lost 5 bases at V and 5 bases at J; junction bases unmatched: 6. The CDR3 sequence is CASSVGTSDNNEQFF. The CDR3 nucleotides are TGTGCCAGCAGCGTCGGGACTAGCGATAACAATGAGCAGTTCTTC.

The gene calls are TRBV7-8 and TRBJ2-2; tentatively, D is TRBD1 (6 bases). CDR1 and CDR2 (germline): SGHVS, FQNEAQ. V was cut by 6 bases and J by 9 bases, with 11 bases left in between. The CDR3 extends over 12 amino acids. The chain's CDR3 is CASRDSLWELFF. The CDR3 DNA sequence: TGTGCCAGCAGGGACAGTCTCTGGGAGCTGTTTTTT.

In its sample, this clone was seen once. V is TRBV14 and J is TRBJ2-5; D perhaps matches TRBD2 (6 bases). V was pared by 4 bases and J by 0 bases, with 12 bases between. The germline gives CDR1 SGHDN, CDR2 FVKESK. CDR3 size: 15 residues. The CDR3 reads CASSPRDWNQETQYF. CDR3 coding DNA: TGTGCCAGCAGCCCCCGGGACTGGAACCAAGAGACCCAGTACTTC.

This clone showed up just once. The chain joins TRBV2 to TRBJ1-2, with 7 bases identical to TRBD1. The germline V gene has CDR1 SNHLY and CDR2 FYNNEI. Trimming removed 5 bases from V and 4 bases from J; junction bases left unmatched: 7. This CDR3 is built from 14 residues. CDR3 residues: CASSSLGQSYGYTF. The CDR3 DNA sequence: TGTGCCAGCAGTTCCCTGGGACAGTCCTATGGCTACACCTTC.

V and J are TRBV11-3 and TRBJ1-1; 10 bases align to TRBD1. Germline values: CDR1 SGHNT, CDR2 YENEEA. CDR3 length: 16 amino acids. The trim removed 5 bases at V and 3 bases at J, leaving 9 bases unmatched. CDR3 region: CASSPGQGRGYTEAFF. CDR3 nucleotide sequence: TGTGCCAGCAGCCCGGGACAGGGGAGGGGGTACACTGAAGCTTTCTTT.

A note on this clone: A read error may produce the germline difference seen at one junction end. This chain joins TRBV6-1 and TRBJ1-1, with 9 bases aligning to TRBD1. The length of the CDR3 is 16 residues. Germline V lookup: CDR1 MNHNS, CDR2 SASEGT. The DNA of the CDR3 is TGTGCCAGCAGCGAAGTCGGGACAGGGTGGGGCACTGAAGCTTTCTTT. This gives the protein CASSEVGTGWGTEAFF.